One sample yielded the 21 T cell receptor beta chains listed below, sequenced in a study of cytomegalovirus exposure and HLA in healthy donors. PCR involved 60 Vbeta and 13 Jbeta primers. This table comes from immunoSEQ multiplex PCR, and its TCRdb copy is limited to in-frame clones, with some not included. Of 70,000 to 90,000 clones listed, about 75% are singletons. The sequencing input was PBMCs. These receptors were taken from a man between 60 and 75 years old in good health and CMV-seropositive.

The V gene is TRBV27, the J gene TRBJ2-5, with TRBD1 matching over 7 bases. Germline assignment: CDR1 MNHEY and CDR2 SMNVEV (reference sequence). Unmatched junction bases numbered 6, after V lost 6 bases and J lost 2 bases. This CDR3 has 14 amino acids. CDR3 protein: CASRGQKDQETQYF. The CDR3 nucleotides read TGTGCCAGCAGGGGACAGAAAGATCAAGAGACCCAGTACTTC.

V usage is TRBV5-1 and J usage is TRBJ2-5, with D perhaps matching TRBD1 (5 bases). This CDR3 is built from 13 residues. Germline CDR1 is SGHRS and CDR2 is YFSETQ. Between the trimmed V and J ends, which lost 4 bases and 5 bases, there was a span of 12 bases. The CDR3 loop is CASSPGSKETQYF. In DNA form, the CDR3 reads TGCGCCAGCAGCCCAGGGTCGAAGGAGACCCAGTACTTC.

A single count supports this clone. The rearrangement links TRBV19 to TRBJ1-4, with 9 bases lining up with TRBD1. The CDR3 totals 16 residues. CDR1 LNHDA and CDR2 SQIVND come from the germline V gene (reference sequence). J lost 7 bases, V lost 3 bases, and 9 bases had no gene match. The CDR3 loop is CASSIKQGALAEKLFF. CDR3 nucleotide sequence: TGTGCCAGTAGTATCAAACAGGGGGCACTGGCTGAAAAACTGTTTTTT.

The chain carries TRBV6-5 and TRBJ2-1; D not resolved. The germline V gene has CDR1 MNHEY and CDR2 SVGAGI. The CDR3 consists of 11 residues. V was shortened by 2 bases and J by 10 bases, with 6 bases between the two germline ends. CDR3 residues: CASSYRQEQFF. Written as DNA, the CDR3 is TGTGCCAGCAGTTACCGACAAGAGCAGTTCTTC.

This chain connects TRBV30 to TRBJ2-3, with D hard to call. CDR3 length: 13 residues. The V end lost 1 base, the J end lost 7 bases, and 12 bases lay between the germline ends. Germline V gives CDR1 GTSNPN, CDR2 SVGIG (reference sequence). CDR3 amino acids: CAWSARGPNTQYF. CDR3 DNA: TGTGCCTGGAGTGCCCGAGGTCCAAATACGCAGTATTTT.

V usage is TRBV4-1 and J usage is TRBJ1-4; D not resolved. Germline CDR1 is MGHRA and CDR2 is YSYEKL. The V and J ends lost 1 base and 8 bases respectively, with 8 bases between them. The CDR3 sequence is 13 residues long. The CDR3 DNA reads TGCGCCAGCAGCCAAGTAGGAGGCGAAAAACTGTTTTTT. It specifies CASSQVGGEKLFF.

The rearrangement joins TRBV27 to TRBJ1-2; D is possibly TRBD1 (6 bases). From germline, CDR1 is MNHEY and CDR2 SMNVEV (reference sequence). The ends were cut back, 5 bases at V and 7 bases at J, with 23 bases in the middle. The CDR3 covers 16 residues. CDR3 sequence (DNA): TGTGCCAGCAGTCACCGGATGCGACAGGCCGTGGGTGGCTACACCTTC. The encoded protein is CASSHRMRQAVGGYTF.

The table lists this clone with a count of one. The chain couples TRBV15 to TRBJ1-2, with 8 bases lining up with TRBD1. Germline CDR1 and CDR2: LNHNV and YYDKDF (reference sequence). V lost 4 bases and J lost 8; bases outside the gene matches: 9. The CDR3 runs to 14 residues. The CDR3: CATSKGRTGLGYTF. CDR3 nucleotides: TGTGCCACCAGCAAAGGCAGGACAGGGCTCGGCTACACCTTC.

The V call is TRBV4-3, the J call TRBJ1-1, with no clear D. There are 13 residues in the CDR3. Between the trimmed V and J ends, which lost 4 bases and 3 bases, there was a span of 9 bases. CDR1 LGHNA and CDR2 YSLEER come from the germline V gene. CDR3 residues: CASSPRGDTEAFF. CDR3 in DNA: TGCGCCAGCAGCCCACGGGGTGACACTGAAGCTTTCTTT.

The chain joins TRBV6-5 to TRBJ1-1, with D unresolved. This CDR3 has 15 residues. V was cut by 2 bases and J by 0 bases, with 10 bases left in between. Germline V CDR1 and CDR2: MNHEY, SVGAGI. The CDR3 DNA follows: TGTGCCAGCAGTTACACCGCGGTGATGAACACTGAAGCTTTCTTT. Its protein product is CASSYTAVMNTEAFF.

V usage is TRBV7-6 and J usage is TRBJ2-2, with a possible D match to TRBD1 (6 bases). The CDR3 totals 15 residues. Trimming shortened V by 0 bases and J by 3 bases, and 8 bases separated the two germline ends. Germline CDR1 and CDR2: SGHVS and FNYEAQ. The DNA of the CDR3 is TGTGCCAGCAGCTTAGCCCCAGGGGACACCGGGGAGCTGTTTTTT. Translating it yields CASSLAPGDTGELFF.

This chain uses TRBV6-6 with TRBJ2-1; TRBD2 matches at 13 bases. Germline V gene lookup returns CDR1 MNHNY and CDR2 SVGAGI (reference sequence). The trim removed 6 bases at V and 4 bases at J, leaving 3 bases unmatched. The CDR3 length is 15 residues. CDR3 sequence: CASSGTSGVYNEQFF. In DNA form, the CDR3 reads TGTGCCAGCAGCGGGACTAGCGGGGTGTACAATGAGCAGTTCTTC.

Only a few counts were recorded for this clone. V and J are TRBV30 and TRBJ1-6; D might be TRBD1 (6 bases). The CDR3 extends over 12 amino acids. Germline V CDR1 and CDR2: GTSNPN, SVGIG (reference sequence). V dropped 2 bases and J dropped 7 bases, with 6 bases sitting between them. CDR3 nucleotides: TGTGCCTGGAGTACAGGGAATTCACCCCTCCACTTT. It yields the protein CAWSTGNSPLHF.

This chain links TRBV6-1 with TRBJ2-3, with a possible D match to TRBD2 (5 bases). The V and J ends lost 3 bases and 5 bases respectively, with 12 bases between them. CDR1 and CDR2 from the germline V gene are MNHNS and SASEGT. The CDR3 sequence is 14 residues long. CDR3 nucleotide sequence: TGTGCCAGCAGTGATGGTTCGGGGTTAGATACGCAGTATTTT. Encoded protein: CASSDGSGLDTQYF.

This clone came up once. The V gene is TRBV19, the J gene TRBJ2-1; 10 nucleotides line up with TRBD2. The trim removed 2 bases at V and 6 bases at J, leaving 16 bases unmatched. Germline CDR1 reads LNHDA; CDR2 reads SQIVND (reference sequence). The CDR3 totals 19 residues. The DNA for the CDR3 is TGTGCCAGTAGTATACAGGGTGTATTCCCTAGCGGGGGTCGCAATGAGCAGTTCTTC. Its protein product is CASSIQGVFPSGGRNEQFF.

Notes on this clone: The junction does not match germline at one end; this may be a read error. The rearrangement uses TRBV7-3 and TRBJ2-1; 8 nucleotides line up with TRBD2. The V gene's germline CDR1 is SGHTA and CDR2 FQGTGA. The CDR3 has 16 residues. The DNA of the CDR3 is TGTGCCAGCAGCCTAACTAGCGGAGGTGCCTCCCGGGAGCAGTTCTTC. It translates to CASSLTSGGASREQFF.

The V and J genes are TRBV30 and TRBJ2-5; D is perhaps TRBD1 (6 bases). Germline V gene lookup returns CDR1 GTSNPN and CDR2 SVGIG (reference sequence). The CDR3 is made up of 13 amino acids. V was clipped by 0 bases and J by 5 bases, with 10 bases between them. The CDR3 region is CAWSVGARETQYF. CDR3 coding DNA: TGTGCCTGGAGTGTGGGGGCTCGGGAGACCCAGTACTTC.

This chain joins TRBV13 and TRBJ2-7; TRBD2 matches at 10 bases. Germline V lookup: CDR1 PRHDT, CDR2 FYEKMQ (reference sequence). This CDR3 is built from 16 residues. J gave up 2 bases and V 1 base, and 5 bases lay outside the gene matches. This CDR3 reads CASSLVTSGATYEQYF. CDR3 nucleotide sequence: TGTGCCAGCAGCTTAGTCACTAGCGGGGCCACCTACGAGCAGTACTTC.

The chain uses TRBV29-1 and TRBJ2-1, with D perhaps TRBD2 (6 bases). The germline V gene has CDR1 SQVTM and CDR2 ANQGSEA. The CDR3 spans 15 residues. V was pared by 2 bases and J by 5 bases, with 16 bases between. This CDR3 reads CSVELGLATHNEQFF. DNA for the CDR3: TGCAGCGTTGAACTGGGGCTAGCGACGCACAATGAGCAGTTCTTC.

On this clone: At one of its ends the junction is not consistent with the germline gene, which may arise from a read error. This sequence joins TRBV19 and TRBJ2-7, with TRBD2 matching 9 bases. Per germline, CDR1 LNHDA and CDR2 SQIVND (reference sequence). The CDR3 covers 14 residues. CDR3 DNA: TGTGCCAGTAGTGAGGCGGGAGGGCCCTCATCCTTTCGCTTC. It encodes CASSEAGGPSSFRF.

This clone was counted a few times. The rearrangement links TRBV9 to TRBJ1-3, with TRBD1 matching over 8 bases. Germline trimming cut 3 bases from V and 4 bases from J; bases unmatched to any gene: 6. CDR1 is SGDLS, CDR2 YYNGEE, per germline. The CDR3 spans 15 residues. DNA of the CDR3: TGTGCCAGCAGCGCCCAGGGGGCGGGAGGAAACACCATATATTTT. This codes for CASSAQGAGGNTIYF.